These 26 T cell receptor beta chains originate from one sample sequenced in a study of T cell responses to AZD1222 COVID-19 vaccine. Data came from immunoSEQ multiplex PCR; TCRdb stores just in-frame clones and leaves some out. The sample records approximately 120,000 clones, 75% to 90% being singletons. The specimen comprised peripheral blood, sampled 28 days after the second AZD1222 dose. These receptors were obtained from an adult who received the AZD1222 COVID-19 vaccine.

The chain recombines TRBV9 with TRBJ2-1; 15 positions match TRBD2. Per the germline V gene, CDR1 is SGDLS and CDR2 is YYNGEE. V dropped 0 bases and J dropped 9; count of bases not matched to a gene: 16. This CDR3 spans 20 amino acids. The CDR3 DNA is TGTGCCAGCAGCGTAGCCGGGGGACTAGCGGGGGGTGCCGAGGATGCTGAGCAGTTCTTC. Its translation: CASSVAGGLAGGAEDAEQFF.

This clone was detected only a few times. The J gene is TRBJ2-5, the V gene TRBV6-5; the D call may be TRBD1 or TRBD2 (5 bases each). There are 15 residues in the CDR3. The ends were cut back, 0 bases at V and 5 bases at J, with 13 bases in the middle. Germline V CDR1 and CDR2: MNHEY, SVGAGI. DNA for the CDR3: TGTGCCAGCAGTTACTCTGGGAAAGAGGGGGAGACCCAGTACTTC. Residues: CASSYSGKEGETQYF.

V and J are TRBV30 and TRBJ1-4; D is unclear. Germline V gene sequence: CDR1 GTSNPN, CDR2 SVGIG (reference sequence). The CDR3 extends over 14 amino acids. With 0 bases removed from V and 3 bases from J, the gap between germline ends came to 8 bases. The CDR3 spells CAWSVGRANEKLFF. The CDR3 nucleotides read TGTGCCTGGAGTGTTGGTAGGGCTAATGAAAAACTGTTTTTT.

The chain carries TRBV7-2 and TRBJ1-1; D is ambiguous. This CDR3 has 11 amino acids. The germline V gene has CDR1 SGHTA and CDR2 FQGNSA. Trimming removed 3 bases at V and 5 bases at J, with 4 bases between. The CDR3 nucleotides read TGTGCCAGCAGCTTCTTGACTGAAGCTTTCTTT. Its protein is CASSFLTEAFF.

This clone was found once. This sequence joins TRBV7-9 and TRBJ1-2; D is perhaps TRBD1 (5 bases). The CDR3 runs to 15 residues. The V end lost 0 bases, the J end lost 2 bases, and 10 bases lay between the germline ends. The V gene's germline CDR1 is SEHNR and CDR2 FQNEAQ (reference sequence). The CDR3 region is CASSLAGTVNYGYTF. The CDR3 nucleotides read TGTGCCAGCAGCTTAGCTGGGACGGTCAACTATGGCTACACCTTC. The entire variable domain, with the rest obtained from reference TRBV7-9 and TRBJ1-2, is as follows: DTGVSQNPRHKITKRGQNVTFRCDPISEHNRLYWYRQTLGQGPEFLTYFQNEAQLEKSRLLSDRFSAERPKGSFSTLEIQRTEQGDSAMYLCASSLAGTVNYGYTFGSGTRLTVV.

This rearrangement joins TRBV11-2 to TRBJ2-6; D gene unclear. The length of the CDR3 is 14 residues. Germline V gives CDR1 SGHAT, CDR2 FQNNGV. The V gene lost 4 bases and the J gene lost 4 bases, with 8 bases spanning the gap. The CDR3 nucleotides are TGTGCCAGCAGCTCCCTTTTGGGGGCCAACGTCCTGACTTTC. It yields the protein CASSSLLGANVLTF.

The J gene is TRBJ2-7, the V gene TRBV13; 8 nucleotides line up with TRBD1. This CDR3 contains 15 residues. J gave up 1 base and V 5 bases, and 7 bases lay outside the gene matches. CDR1 and CDR2 (germline): PRHDT, FYEKMQ (reference sequence). The CDR3 bases are TGTGCCAGCAGCCGAGGACAGGGCCATTCCTACGAGCAGTACTTC. Protein product: CASSRGQGHSYEQYF.

V is TRBV24-1 and J is TRBJ1-2, with 8 bases fitting TRBD1. CDR1 KGHDR and CDR2 SFDVKD come from the germline V gene. Unmatched junction bases numbered 5, after V lost 2 bases and J lost 1 base. This CDR3 contains 16 residues. The CDR3 bases are TGTGCCACCAGTGATTCGACCGGGACAGGTAACTATGGCTACACCTTC. Protein product: CATSDSTGTGNYGYTF.

This chain joins TRBV29-1 and TRBJ2-7; TRBD2 aligns across 8 bases. Trimming removed 3 bases from V and 6 bases from J; junction bases left unmatched: 7. Germline CDR1 reads SQVTM; CDR2 reads ANQGSEA. This CDR3 contains 13 residues. The CDR3 sequence: CSVDLAGRTEQYF. In nucleotides, the CDR3 is TGCAGCGTTGATTTAGCGGGACGAACCGAGCAGTACTTC.

The rearrangement uses TRBV19 and TRBJ1-4; D gene uncertain. The CDR3 covers 14 residues. Germline loops: CDR1 LNHDA, CDR2 SQIVND (reference sequence). V gave up 3 bases and J gave up 5 bases, with 10 bases separating them. CDR3 DNA sequence: TGTGCCAGTAGTATCGGTCAGAGCAATGAAAAACTGTTTTTT. It specifies CASSIGQSNEKLFF.

This clone is a singleton in its sample. The rearrangement links TRBV10-2 to TRBJ2-7; D is possibly TRBD1 (5 bases). V was trimmed by 4 bases and J by 2 bases, leaving 9 bases between them. The CDR3 sequence is 13 residues long. Per the germline V gene, CDR1 is WSHSY and CDR2 is SAAADI. This CDR3 is CASSVDRPYEQYF. CDR3 nucleotides: TGCGCCAGCAGTGTTGACAGACCCTACGAGCAGTACTTC.

V gene TRBV28 combines with J gene TRBJ1-4; D remains ambiguous. The CDR3 loop spans 15 amino acids. Between the trimmed V and J ends, which lost 5 bases and 7 bases, there was a span of 17 bases. The germline gives CDR1 MDHEN, CDR2 SYDVKM. The CDR3 DNA follows: TGTGCCAGCAGTACGGTTATGTGGGATCGTGAAAAACTGTTTTTT. Its protein is CASSTVMWDREKLFF.

The chain links TRBV2 to TRBJ1-5, with 9 bases that match TRBD1. Germline CDR1 reads SNHLY; CDR2 reads FYNNEI. V shed 5 bases and J 5 bases; nucleotides not matched to a gene: 4. This CDR3 is 14 amino acids long. In DNA, the CDR3 is TGTGCCAGCAGTCTTGACAGGGGGGATCAGCCCCAGCATTTT. Its protein product is CASSLDRGDQPQHF.

This clone has a single count. CDR3 loop: CASSFGWAEAFF. CDR3 coding DNA: TGTGCCAGCAGTTTCGGTTGGGCTGAAGCTTTCTTT. This chain connects TRBV12-3 or TRBV12-4 to TRBJ1-1; D ambiguous. V was trimmed by 3 bases and J by 6 bases, leaving 8 bases between them. The CDR3 is 12 amino acids.

The chain employs TRBV6-5 and TRBJ1-3; D unclear. V was trimmed by 2 bases and J by 4 bases, leaving 15 bases between them. Germline assignment: CDR1 MNHEY and CDR2 SVGAGI. The CDR3 covers 16 residues. The CDR3 nucleotides read TGTGCCAGCAGTTACGCCCTACAAAACACCGGAAACACCATATATTTT. Protein: CASSYALQNTGNTIYF.

This chain connects TRBV18 to TRBJ2-1, with 7 bases matching TRBD2. This CDR3 has 16 amino acids. From germline, CDR1 is KGHSH and CDR2 LQKENI. J was trimmed by 4 bases and V by 2 bases; bases with no gene match: 8. This CDR3 reads CASSPSHAGGYNEQFF. CDR3 DNA: TGTGCCAGCTCACCAAGTCACGCCGGGGGGTACAATGAGCAGTTCTTC.

The CDR3 is CASSLAGQGRQETQYF. CDR3 nucleotide sequence: TGTGCCAGCAGCTTAGCCGGACAGGGACGCCAAGAGACCCAGTACTTC. This chain links TRBV11-2 with TRBJ2-5; TRBD1 aligns across 8 bases. Germline V gives CDR1 SGHAT, CDR2 FQNNGV. J gave up 1 base and V 1 base, and 5 bases lay outside the gene matches. CDR3 length: 16 residues.

The V call is TRBV7-2, the J call TRBJ1-5; no clear D. The CDR3 contains 13 residues. The V and J ends lost 3 bases and 4 bases respectively, with 7 bases between them. CDR1 is SGHTA, CDR2 FQGNSA, per germline. CDR3 coding DNA: TGTGCCAGCAGCTTGCAAGAGAATCAGCCCCAGCATTTT. Its protein product is CASSLQENQPQHF. Complete variable domain (other parts from reference TRBV7-2 and TRBJ1-5): GAGVSQSPSNKVTEKGKDVELRCDPISGHTALYWYRQSLGQGLEFLIYFQGNSAPDKSGLPSDRFSAERTGGSVSTLTIQRTQQEDSAVYLCASSLQENQPQHFGDGTRLSIL.

This clone was recorded only once. The V gene is TRBV2, the J gene TRBJ1-3; D is unclear. Germline CDR1 is SNHLY and CDR2 is FYNNEI. The CDR3 loop spans 13 amino acids. CDR3 sequence reads: CASLPNSGNTIYF. DNA for the CDR3: TGTGCTTCGCTTCCGAACTCTGGAAACACCATATATTTT.

The chain links TRBV2 to TRBJ1-5; D is perhaps TRBD1 (5 bases). V lost 1 base to trimming and J lost 1 base, with 8 bases between them. Germline CDR1 reads SNHLY; CDR2 reads FYNNEI. The CDR3 length is 15 residues. The DNA for the CDR3 is TGTGCCAGCAGTGAAGAGGGGATGAGCAATCAGCCCCAGCATTTT. It encodes CASSEEGMSNQPQHF.

The genes are TRBV19 and TRBJ2-2; tentative D call: TRBD2 (5 bases). The CDR3 spans 15 residues. CDR1 and CDR2 from the germline V gene are LNHDA and SQIVND (reference sequence). V gave up 0 bases and J gave up 2 bases, with 7 bases separating them. DNA of the CDR3: TGTGCCAGTAGTATAGATCGGGGAAACACCGGGGAGCTGTTTTTT. It yields the protein CASSIDRGNTGELFF. The full variable domain, its missing parts supplied by reference TRBV19 and TRBJ2-2, is DGGITQSPKYLFRKEGQNVTLSCEQNLNHDAMYWYRQDPGQGLRLIYYSQIVNDFQKGDIAEGYSVSREKKESFPLTVTSAQKNPTAFYLCASSIDRGNTGELFFGEGSRLTVL.

J is TRBJ2-2 and V is TRBV4-2, with TRBD2 matching over 9 bases. The length of the CDR3 is 21 residues. CDR1 and CDR2 from the germline V gene are LGHNA and YNFKEQ. V dropped 3 bases and J dropped 0; count of bases not matched to a gene: 17. The CDR3 nucleotides are TGTGCCAGCAGCCATCAGGTAGCGGGGGAAATTTACATCGCGAACACCGGGGAGCTGTTTTTT. Translating it yields CASSHQVAGEIYIANTGELFF.

The gene calls are TRBV19 and TRBJ2-2; possible D gene TRBD2, 5 bases. CDR1 is LNHDA, CDR2 SQIVND, per germline (reference sequence). Between the trimmed V and J ends, which lost 6 bases and 5 bases, there was a span of 10 bases. The length of the CDR3 is 13 residues. The CDR3 is CASRKPGTGELFF. The CDR3 coding sequence is TGTGCCAGTAGAAAACCGGGGACCGGGGAGCTGTTTTTT.

V usage is TRBV2 and J usage is TRBJ1-6, with D maybe TRBD1 (6 bases). The CDR3 length is 14 residues. V lost 4 bases and J lost 5, with 9 bases in between. Germline CDR1 SNHLY, CDR2 FYNNEI. The DNA for the CDR3 is TGTGCCAGCAGTGGACAGGCGCATAATTCACCCCTCCACTTT. It specifies CASSGQAHNSPLHF.

There are a few counts of this clone. The chain has TRBV7-6 and TRBJ1-5; D call uncertain. The CDR3 is 15 residues long. Per germline, CDR1 SGHVS and CDR2 FNYEAQ. V was clipped by 1 base and J by 2 bases, with 9 bases between them. The CDR3 protein is CASSLVNSGNQPQHF. The CDR3 coding sequence is TGTGCCAGCAGCTTAGTGAATTCCGGCAATCAGCCCCAGCATTTT.

This CDR3 reads CASSLETSRSKVAEAFF. The CDR3 DNA reads TGTGCCAGCAGCTTAGAAACCTCGCGGTCAAAAGTCGCTGAAGCTTTCTTT. The rearrangement joins TRBV7-6 to TRBJ1-1; D is undetermined. Trimming shortened V by 1 base and J by 6 bases, and 21 bases separated the two germline ends. Germline V gene data show CDR1 as SGHVS and CDR2 as FNYEAQ. CDR3 length: 17 residues.